This T cell receptor beta chain was documented in a study of cytomegalovirus exposure and HLA in healthy donors (dated by TCRdb to the late 2010s). Background on the whole study: An earlier analysis of several hundred of the donors reported approximately 290 Gb of sequence data and 100 million to 130 million unique TCR beta sequences from about 200 million T cells. The later analysis used no new phenotypic data to find candidate immune exposures, relying instead on TCR beta sequences and their occurrence across donors. The T cell repertoires of around 670 subjects were profiled by immunosequencing and related to cytomegalovirus serostatus. An early release that covered 500 to 800 HLA-typed donors contained about 300 gigabases of sequencing data and 75 million to 100 million unique TCR sequences. Typing coverage differed by locus: A, B, C, DRB1 and DQB1 were typed in roughly 620-630 donors, DQA1 in about 500, DPA1 in some 600, and DPB1 in around 490. Along with the approximately 700-subject first cohort, a separate validation cohort of over 90 different subjects was used. HLA typing covered class I and class II loci at four-digit resolution. High-throughput TCR immunosequencing, statistical association of individual TCRs with disease status, and machine learning were combined to predict cytomegalovirus infection status. Donor age, sex, ethnicity and CMV serostatus were compiled together with the repertoire data. Because of strong linkage in the cohort, roughly five DR-DQ haplotypes were treated as single units for association and clustering. Among 398 genotyped donors of the cohort, an average of about 240,000 unique TCR beta nucleotide sequences were sequenced per donor, approximately 20% of them non-productive. Every repertoire in the discovery cohort had been generated on one and the same sequencing platform. Among the roughly 390 genotyped donors, roughly 80% belonged to the genetic ancestry cluster associated with self-reported Caucasian donors. The aim of the study was to test whether cataloging public T cell receptors could identify signatures of past pathogen exposure. To study patterns of TCR occurrence, a later analysis re-analyzed previously published TCR beta repertoires from around 700 donors and added high-resolution HLA genotyping. To decide whether each TCR beta V gene segment behaved as functional or pseudogenic, an earlier analysis of some 600 of the donors relied on high-throughput TCR beta sequencing. A later genetic analysis took genome-wide SNP genotypes for about 65% of the 666 donors and used that subset as a discovery cohort. The investigation overall reported the following: Roughly uniform sequencing depth across donors was assumed in presence/absence analyses, although this assumption may not hold. In an earlier analysis of approximately 590 of the donors, most TCR beta V segments appeared in productive rearrangements about 90% or about 30% of the time, broadly matching IMGT annotations. The study listed 164 TCR beta chains as associated with cytomegalovirus. The only immune exposure information available for the cohort was CMV serostatus. At a false discovery rate of 0.05, a later analysis linked approximately 18,000 TCR beta sequences to specific HLA alleles. Linkage disequilibrium might explain the correlated functional status among segregating V segments, but an unknown experimental factor could not be ruled out. In this cohort, only TCR beta chains were sequenced, and detectable features were limited by the absence of alpha or paired-chain data. It was suggested by the authors that the approach could potentially be generalized to other disease states and immunological phenotypes. Strong co-occurrence of HLA alleles, especially DR and DQ, made assigning TCR associations to individual alleles difficult. Because counts were too low, roughly 18 rarely observed V segments, including chromosome 9 orphons, were left out of the earlier analysis of some 640 of the donors. In a later analysis, TCR association rates were found to vary across HLA loci, with the most associated TCRs seen for DRB1 alleles and the fewest for HLA-C alleles. While some public TCRs were present in many individuals, most TCR sequences turned up only very rarely across donors. A later analysis reported that several top co-occurrence clusters appeared linked to parvovirus B19, influenza, CMV and Epstein-Barr virus. Most CMV-associated TCR beta chains appeared to be HLA-restricted in a later analysis, and the HLA associations seemed to be driven largely by CMV exposure. Three of the identified cytomegalovirus-associated TCR beta chains were confirmed in vitro to be specific for cytomegalovirus antigens. A later analysis found that HLA-associated TCR beta chains were more clonally expanded and had lower generation probabilities than equally common non-associated chains. A group of highly shared sequence variants was considered likely to be a technical artifact of the sequencing pipeline. HLA typing was unavailable for some donors at each locus, so association tests used only the typed subset. A further reported finding was that TCR beta sequences accurately predicted the HLA-A and HLA-B alleles for most subjects in the first cohort. A later genetic analysis associated a missense DCLRE1C variant with V-gene and J-gene trimming of TCR beta chains, and an independent cohort replicated the association. A later genetic analysis reported fewer N-insertions in productive TCRs among donors in an Asian-associated ancestry cluster than the roughly 670-donor mean. Cytomegalovirus status was reported to be diagnosed by the classifier with high specificity and sensitivity in both the original and validation cohorts. Because the 87-base-pair reads could not distinguish some IMGT-functional V segments, including TRBV6-2 and TRBV6-3, those segments were excluded.

The library relied on the immunoSEQ multiplex PCR assay. The multiplex PCR relied on a mix of 60 forward primers for TCR Vbeta segments and 13 reverse primers for TCR Jbeta segments. Amplification of the CDR3 region of rearranged TCR beta genes was performed with a multiplex PCR assay on genomic DNA. Amplified TCR beta libraries were sequenced as 87-base-pair reads on the Illumina HiSeq System. The published analysis was carried out like this. A later analysis tallied 75 million to 95 million unique TCR beta chains across the 666 repertoires, and about 10 million of those chains were shared by two or more donors. To remove PCR and sequencing errors, raw reads were error-corrected and collapsed into unique sequences using a nearest-neighbor algorithm that merged closely related sequences. To assign V, D and J gene segments, CDR3 sequences were aligned to IMGT reference sequences. Each retained sequence needed at least a six-nucleotide match to both a V gene segment and a J gene segment. Rearrangements were called productive when the CDR3 lacked stop codons and stayed in frame with V and J; all others were non-productive. Following IMGT convention, CDR3 was defined as the stretch from the second conserved V-encoded cysteine up to the conserved J-encoded phenylalanine. The earlier analysis of 587 of the donors excluded sequences that lacked an unambiguous match to a single V gene segment. In an earlier analysis of more than 500 of the donors, a V segment was called functional when productive rearrangements were above 56.7%, and segregating when the standard deviation between donors exceeded 5%. A statistical classification framework was built to diagnose cytomegalovirus status from the catalog of TCR beta chain sequences. V and J gene assignment, in a later analysis, came from comparing TCR nucleotide sequences with IMGT/GENE-DB human TR gene sequences. In a later analysis, CDR3 sequences and most-parsimonious VDJ recombination scenarios were assigned using the TCRdist pipeline. In a later analysis, each TCR beta chain was defined by its CDR3 amino acid sequence together with its V-gene family, and reads without a unique V-gene family were excluded. To address suspected cross-contamination and a sequencing artifact, a later analysis removed around 590 highly shared, low-generation-probability nucleotide sequences. A later analysis calculated a clonal expansion index for each public chain from normalized within-repertoire ranks of inferred template counts. In a later analysis, generation probabilities were computed with a VDJ recombination model fitted to out-of-frame rearrangements, and the resulting probabilities were checked against IGoR. Hypergeometric tests were used in a later analysis to score TCR-TCR, TCR-HLA and TCR-CMV co-occurrence, with a repertoire-size bias correction applied to the TCR pairs. A later analysis estimated false discovery rates by permuting HLA or CMV assignments 20 times. In a later analysis, co-occurring TCRs were grouped using DBSCAN, and TCRdist sequence similarity was added for clustering within HLA-allele-positive subsets. For co-occurrence clustering, repertoires with fewer than 30,000 or more than 120,000 public chains were excluded, along with five or six repertoires with anomalous nucleotide sharing. TCRdb mirrors the immuneACCESS table, restricted to in-frame sequences. Some clones are absent from its copies; in checked studies, under half trace to an unresolved V gene, and the reason for the others is unknown. V, J and clone size are taken as reported in that table, and D and trimming were inferred from the DNA itself. The sample table records roughly 190,000 clones; about four fifths of these occur just once. 2.5% to 3% of the sample comes from the top ten.

In total, approximately 610 healthy bone marrow donors made up the cohort. At the time of sampling, all cohort members were nominally healthy, though unrecorded immune exposures were likely present. The donor was CMV seronegative and belonged to the group of 352 seronegative cohort members. Every donor gave a peripheral blood sample, and the peripheral blood mononuclear cells from that sample were used for TCR beta sequencing. The Qiagen DNeasy Blood Extraction Kit was used to extract genomic DNA from the blood cell samples. The CDR3 goes from the cysteine to the phenylalanine over 12 residues. Just CDR3 DNA is preserved here, 36 bases in frame from base 1. V was cut back by 3 bases and J by 2 bases, leaving a gap of 4 bases between them. The germline V gene specifies SGDLS as CDR1 and YYNGEE as CDR2. About this clone: The specificity of this receptor is unknown. No base qualities exist here, and no much larger clone lies one base off it.

Recombination joined TRBV9 with TRBJ2-3; the D gene assignment is ambiguous. The sample consisted of PBMCs. The receptor's source is a female donor in good health and CMV-seronegative. The sequenced DNA is TGTGCCAGCAGCGCAAACACAGATACGCAGTATTTT. This codes for CASSANTDTQYF.